These T cell receptor beta chains were read from a single sample in a study of T-cell memory formation after mild COVID-19. One entry per CDR3 protein results from TCRdb running MiXCR on the 5' RACE reads. The sample lists some 150,000 distinct CDR3 sequences; around 15% were seen once. Sequenced sample: PBMCs or a T cell subset sorted from them (not recorded which). These receptors came from an adult woman who had mild COVID-19 (a few samples of this study predate the infection). Cell type and time point are not known. Each CDR3 is given without its conserved first and last residue. Clone size is shown for a subset of rows, as once, few, many or a class of expanded clone.

v_call clone_size cdr3_aa
TRBV29-1 few SVEDRGFTEAF
TRBV6-4 . ASSDEAGTGELF
TRBV6-5 few ASSYSGTVSYEQY
TRBV20-1 many SARGGGESYEQY
TRBV7-9 few ASSLPLPRGSNEQF
TRBV6-5 . ASSNPVREQY
TRBV7-9 . ASSTGSSLQETQY
TRBV10-3 once AISEYLLAGKGNGELF
TRBV19 once ASRIAGDYGYT
TRBV20-1 few SAPRDSYEQY
TRBV18 many ASSPPRGNSYNEQF
TRBV6-5 few ASSYTIDRGRFPNTGELF
TRBV12-3/TRBV12-4 many ASSFGTDTQY
TRBV24-1 . ATSDSLAGVVSGNEQF